This T cell receptor beta chain appears in the sequencing data of a study of blood T cell repertoires in COVID-19. Study-wide context: In each case, the material was cDNA or gDNA derived from T cells, B-cell-depleted T cells, or PBMCs.

Donors in Cohort 3 counted as recovered after two negative PCRs, clearance, or symptom resolution. The CDR3 contains 15 residues. With 5 bases removed from V and 2 bases from J, the gap between germline ends came to 16 bases. Per germline, CDR1 MNHEY and CDR2 SVGAGI. Generated by immunoSEQ multiplex PCR, the TCRdb table keeps only in-frame clones and is missing some. The table lists about 320,000 clones, about 85% of them singletons, with approximately 5.3% in the top ten. The sequence came from a woman aged 25 to 45 who had recovered from COVID-19. Sequencing input: PBMCs or T cells enriched from blood (not recorded which). This chain links TRBV6-5 with TRBJ2-7, with D maybe TRBD1 (6 bases). The CDR3 is CASSTRGGPAYEQYF. The CDR3 DNA sequence: TGTGCCAGCAGTACAAGAGGGGGACCCGCCTACGAGCAGTACTTC.